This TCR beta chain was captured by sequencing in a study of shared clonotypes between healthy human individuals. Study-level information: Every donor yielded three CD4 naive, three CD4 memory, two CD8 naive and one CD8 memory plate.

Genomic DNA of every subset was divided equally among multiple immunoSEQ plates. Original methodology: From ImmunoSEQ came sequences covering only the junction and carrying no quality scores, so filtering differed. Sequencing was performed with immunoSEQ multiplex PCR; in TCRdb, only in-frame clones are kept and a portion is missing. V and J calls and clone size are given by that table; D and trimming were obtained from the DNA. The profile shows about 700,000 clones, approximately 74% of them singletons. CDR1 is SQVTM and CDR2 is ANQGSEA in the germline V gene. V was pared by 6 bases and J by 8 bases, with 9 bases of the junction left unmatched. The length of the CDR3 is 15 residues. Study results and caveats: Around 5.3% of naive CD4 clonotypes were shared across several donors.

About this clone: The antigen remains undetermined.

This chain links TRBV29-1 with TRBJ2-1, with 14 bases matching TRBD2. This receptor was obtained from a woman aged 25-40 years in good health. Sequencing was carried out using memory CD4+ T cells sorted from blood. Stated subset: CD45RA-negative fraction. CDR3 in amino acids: CSVFKGTSGSYEQFF. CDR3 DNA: TGCAGCGTCTTCAAGGGGACTAGCGGGAGTTATGAGCAGTTCTTC.